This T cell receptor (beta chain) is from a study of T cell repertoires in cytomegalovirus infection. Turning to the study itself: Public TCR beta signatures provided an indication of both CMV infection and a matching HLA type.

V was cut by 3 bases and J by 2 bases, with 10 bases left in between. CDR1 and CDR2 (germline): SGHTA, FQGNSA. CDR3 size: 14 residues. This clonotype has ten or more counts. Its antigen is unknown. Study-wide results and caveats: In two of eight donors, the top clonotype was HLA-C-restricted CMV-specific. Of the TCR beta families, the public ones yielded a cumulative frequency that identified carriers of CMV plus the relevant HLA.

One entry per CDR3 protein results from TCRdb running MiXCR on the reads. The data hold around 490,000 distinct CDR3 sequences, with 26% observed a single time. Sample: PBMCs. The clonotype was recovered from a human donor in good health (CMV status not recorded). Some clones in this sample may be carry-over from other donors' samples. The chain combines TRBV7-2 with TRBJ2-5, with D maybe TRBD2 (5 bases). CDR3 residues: CASSFLGRQETQYF. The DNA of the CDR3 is TGTGCCAGCAGCTTTCTGGGGAGACAAGAGACCCAGTACTTC. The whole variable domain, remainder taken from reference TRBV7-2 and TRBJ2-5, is GAGVSQSPSNKVTEKGKDVELRCDPISGHTALYWYRQSLGQGLEFLIYFQGNSAPDKSGLPSDRFSAERTGGSVSTLTIQRTQQEDSAVYLCASSFLGRQETQYFGPGTRLLVL.